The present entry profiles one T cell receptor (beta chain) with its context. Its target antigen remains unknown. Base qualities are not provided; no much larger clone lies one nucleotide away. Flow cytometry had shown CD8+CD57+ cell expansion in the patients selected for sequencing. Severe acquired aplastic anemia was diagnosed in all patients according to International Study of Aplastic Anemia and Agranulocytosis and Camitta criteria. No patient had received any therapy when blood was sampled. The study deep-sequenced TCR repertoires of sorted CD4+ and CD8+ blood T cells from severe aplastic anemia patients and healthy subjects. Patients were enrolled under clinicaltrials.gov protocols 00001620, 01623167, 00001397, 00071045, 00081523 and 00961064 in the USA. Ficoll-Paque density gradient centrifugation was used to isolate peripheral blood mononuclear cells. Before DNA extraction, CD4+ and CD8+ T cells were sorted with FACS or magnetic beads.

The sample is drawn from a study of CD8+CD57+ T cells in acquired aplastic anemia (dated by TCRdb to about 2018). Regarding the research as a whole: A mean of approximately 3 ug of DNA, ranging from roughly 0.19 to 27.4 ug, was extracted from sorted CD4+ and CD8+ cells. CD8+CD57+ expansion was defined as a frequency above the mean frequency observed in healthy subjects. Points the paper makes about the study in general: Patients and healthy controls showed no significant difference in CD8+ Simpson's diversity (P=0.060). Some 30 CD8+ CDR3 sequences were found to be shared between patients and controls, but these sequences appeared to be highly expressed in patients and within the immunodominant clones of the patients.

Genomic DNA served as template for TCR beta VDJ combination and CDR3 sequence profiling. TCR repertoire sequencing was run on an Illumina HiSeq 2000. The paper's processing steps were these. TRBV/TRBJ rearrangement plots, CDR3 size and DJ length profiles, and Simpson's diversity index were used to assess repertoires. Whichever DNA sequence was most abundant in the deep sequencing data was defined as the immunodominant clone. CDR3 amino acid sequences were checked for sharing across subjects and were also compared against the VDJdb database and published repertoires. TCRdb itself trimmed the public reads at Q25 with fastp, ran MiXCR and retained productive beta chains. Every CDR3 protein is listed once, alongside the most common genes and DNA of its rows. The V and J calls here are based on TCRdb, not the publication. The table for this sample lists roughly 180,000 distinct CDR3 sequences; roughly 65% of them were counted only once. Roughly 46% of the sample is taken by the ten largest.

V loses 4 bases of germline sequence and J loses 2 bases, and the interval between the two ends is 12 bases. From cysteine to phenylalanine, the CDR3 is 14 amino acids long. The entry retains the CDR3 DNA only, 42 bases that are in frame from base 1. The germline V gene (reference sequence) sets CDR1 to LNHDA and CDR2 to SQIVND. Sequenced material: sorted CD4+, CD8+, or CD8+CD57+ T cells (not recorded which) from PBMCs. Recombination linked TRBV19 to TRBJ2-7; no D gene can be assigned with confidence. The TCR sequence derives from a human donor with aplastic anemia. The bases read TGTGCCAGTAGTAATCAGTTCCAGACCTACGAGCAGTACTTC. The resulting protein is CASSNQFQTYEQYF.